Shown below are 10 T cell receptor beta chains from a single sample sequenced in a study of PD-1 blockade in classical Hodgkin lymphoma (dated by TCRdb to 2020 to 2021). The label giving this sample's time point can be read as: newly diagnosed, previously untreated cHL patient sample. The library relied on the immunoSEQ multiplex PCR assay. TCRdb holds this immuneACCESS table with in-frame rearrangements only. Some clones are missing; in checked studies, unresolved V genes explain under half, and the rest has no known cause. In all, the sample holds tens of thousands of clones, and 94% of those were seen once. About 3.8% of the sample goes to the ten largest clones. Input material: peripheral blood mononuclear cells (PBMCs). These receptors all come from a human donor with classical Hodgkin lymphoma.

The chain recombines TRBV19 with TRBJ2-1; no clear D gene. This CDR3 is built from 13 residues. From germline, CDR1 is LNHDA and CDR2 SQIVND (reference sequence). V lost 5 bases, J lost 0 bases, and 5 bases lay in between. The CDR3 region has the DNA TGTGCCAGTAGTGATTACTCCTACAATGAGCAGTTCTTC. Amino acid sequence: CASSDYSYNEQFF.

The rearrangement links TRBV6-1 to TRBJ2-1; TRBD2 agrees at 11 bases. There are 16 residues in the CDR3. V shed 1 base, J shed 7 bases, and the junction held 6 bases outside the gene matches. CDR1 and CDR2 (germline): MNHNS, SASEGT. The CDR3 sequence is CASSEVELAGGNEQFF. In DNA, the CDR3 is TGTGCCAGCAGTGAAGTAGAGCTAGCGGGAGGAAATGAGCAGTTCTTC.

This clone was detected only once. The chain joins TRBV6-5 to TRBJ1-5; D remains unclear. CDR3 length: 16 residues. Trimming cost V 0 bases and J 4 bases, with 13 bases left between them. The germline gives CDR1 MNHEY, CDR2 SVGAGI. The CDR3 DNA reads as TGTGCCAGCAGTTACTCGAGTACAGTGAAAAATCAGCCCCAGCATTTT. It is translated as CASSYSSTVKNQPQHF.

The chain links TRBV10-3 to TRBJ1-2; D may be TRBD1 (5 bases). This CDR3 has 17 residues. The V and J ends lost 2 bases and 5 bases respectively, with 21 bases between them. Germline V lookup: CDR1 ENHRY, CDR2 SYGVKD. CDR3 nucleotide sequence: TGTGCCATCAGTGAGACCACCAGCCAGGGTGGGGGTTATGGCTACACCTTC. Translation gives CAISETTSQGGGYGYTF.

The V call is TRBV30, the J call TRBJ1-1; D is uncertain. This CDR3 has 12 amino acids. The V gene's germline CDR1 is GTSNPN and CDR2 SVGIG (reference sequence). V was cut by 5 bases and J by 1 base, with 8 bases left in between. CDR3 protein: CAWFNQNTEAFF. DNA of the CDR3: TGTGCCTGGTTCAATCAGAACACTGAAGCTTTCTTT.

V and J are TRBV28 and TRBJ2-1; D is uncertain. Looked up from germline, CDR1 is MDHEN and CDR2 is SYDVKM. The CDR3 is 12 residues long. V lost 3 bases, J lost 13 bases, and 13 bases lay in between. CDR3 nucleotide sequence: TGTGCCAGCAGTTTTGTTCTGACCGCACAGTTCTTC. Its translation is CASSFVLTAQFF.

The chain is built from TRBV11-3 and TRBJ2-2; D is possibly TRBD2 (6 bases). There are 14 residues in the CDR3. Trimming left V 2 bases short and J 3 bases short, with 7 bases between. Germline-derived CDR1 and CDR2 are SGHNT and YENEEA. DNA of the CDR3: TGTGCCAGCAGCTTACCGGGGGACACCGGGGAGCTGTTTTTT. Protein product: CASSLPGDTGELFF.

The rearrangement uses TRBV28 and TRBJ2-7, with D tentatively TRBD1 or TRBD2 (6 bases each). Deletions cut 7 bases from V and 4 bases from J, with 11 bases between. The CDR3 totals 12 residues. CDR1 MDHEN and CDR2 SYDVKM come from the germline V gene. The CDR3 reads CASNLGGYEQYF. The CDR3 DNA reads TGTGCCAGCAATCTAGGGGGGTACGAGCAGTACTTC.

This CDR3 reads CASSYDRYSGNTIYF. The CDR3, as DNA: TGTGCCAGCAGTTACGACAGATACTCTGGAAACACCATATATTTT. The rearrangement links TRBV6-6 to TRBJ1-3; a weak D match, TRBD1 (5 bases). CDR1 is MNHNY, CDR2 SVGAGI, per germline (reference sequence). The CDR3 sequence is 15 residues long. V lost 2 bases to trimming and J lost 0 bases, with 8 bases between them.

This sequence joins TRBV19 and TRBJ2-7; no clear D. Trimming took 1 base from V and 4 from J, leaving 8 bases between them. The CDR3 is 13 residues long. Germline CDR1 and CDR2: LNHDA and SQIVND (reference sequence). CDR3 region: CASSIADQYEQYF. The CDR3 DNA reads TGTGCCAGTAGTATAGCTGACCAATACGAGCAGTACTTC. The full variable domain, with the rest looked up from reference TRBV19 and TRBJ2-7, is DGGITQSPKYLFRKEGQNVTLSCEQNLNHDAMYWYRQDPGQGLRLIYYSQIVNDFQKGDIAEGYSVSREKKESFPLTVTSAQKNPTAFYLCASSIADQYEQYFGPGTRLTVT.